The clone carrying this T cell receptor (beta chain) was counted ten times or more. Its antigen is not identified. This specimen comes from a study of identical twins. MiXCR was run by TCRdb on the 5' RACE reads, yielding one entry per CDR3 protein. The table shows hundreds of thousands of distinct CDR3 sequences, with roughly 18% occurring only once. Points from the study as a whole: Insertions were reduced in abundant cord blood beta clonotypes but not in memory repertoires.

These same records also appear under a second study, on T cells expressing NK-cell markers. From that second work: It is unclear if expanded NKG2C-expressing clones target HCMV antigens.

Sequencing was carried out using PBMCs. The origin of this receptor is a woman in her late teens or twenties in good health.

The DNA of the CDR3 is TGTGCCAGCAGTTCGAAGACTAGCGGGAGATTGGGAGAGCAGTACTTC. Translation gives CASSSKTSGRLGEQYF. This rearrangement joins TRBV12-3 or TRBV12-4 to TRBJ2-7; 12 bases map to TRBD2. The CDR3 spans 16 residues. The junction had 11 bases not matched to a gene; V was cut back by 4 bases and J by 7 bases.